This TCR beta chain is drawn from a study of neurological immune-mediated disorders. Study-wide context: Relapsing-remitting forms accounted for about 90% of the roughly 35 multiple sclerosis patients and secondary progressive forms for 3. The study's findings and limits: Private repertoires in all groups were suggested by the absence of shared CDR3 amino acid sequences among expanded clones across subjects. Phylogenetically, 18 of 34 multiple sclerosis patients' repertoires fell into one related-CDR3 cluster, a possible signature.

By 5'RACE with 10-nucleotide random UMIs, the cDNA was made. TCRdb re-called the 5' RACE reads with MiXCR, one entry per CDR3 protein. The sample shows 30,000 to 40,000 distinct CDR3 sequences, 3.5% to 4% of them seen only once. Per the germline V gene, CDR1 is DFQATT and CDR2 is SNEGSKA (reference sequence). V was pared by 4 bases and J by 1 base, with 7 bases between. This CDR3 region has 12 residues. Comment on this clonotype: What it binds is unknown.

Sequencing was carried out using PBMCs. The receptor comes from a man in his thirties or forties with multiple sclerosis. The rearrangement links TRBV20-1 to TRBJ1-1; D call uncertain. CDR3: CSATQSNTEAFF. DNA for the CDR3: TGCAGTGCTACACAGTCGAACACTGAAGCTTTCTTT.